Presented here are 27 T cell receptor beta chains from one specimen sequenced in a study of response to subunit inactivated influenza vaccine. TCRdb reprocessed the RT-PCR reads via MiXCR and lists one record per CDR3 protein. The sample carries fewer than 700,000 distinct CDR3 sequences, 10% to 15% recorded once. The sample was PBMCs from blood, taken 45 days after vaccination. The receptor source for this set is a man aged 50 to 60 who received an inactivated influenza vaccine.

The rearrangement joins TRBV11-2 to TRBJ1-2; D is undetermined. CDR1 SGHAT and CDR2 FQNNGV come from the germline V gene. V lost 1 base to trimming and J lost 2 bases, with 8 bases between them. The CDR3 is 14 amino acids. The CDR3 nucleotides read TGTGCCAGCAGCTTAGGTGCAGACAACTATGGCTACACCTTC. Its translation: CASSLGADNYGYTF.

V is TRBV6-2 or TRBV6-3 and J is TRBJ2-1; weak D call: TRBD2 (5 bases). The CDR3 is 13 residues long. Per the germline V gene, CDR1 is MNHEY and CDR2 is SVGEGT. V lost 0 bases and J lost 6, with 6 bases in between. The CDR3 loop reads CASSYSTSNEQFF. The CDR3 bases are TGTGCCAGCAGTTACTCTACTAGCAATGAGCAGTTCTTC.

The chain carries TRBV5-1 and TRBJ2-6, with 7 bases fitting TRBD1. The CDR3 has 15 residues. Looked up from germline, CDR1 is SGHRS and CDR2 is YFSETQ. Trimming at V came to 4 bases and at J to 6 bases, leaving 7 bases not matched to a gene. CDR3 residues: CASSGGQAKANVLTF. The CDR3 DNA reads TGCGCCAGCAGCGGCGGACAGGCTAAGGCCAACGTCCTGACTTTC.

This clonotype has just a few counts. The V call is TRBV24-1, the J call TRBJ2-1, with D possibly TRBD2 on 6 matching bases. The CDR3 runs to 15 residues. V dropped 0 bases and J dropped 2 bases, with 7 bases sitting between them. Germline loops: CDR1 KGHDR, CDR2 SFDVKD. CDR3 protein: CATSDLAGPYNEQFF. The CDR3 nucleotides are TGTGCCACCAGTGATTTGGCGGGACCCTACAATGAGCAGTTCTTC.

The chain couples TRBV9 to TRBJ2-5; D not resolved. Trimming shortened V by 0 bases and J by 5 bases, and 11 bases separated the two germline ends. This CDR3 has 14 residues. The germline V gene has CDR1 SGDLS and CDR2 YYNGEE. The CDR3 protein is CASSVGGLPETQYF. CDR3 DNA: TGTGCCAGCAGCGTAGGTGGCCTTCCGGAGACCCAGTACTTC. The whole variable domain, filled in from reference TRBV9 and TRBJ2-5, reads DSGVTQTPKHLITATGQRVTLRCSPRSGDLSVYWYQQSLDQGLQFLIQYYNGEERAKGNILERFSAQQFPDLHSELNLSSLELGDSALYFCASSVGGLPETQYFGPGTRLLVL.

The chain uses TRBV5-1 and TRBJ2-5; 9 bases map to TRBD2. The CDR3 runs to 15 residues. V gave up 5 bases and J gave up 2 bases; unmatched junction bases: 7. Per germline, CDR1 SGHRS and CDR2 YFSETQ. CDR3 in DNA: TGCGCCAGCAGGACACTAGCGGGTGCACAAGAGACCCAGTACTTC. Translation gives CASRTLAGAQETQYF.

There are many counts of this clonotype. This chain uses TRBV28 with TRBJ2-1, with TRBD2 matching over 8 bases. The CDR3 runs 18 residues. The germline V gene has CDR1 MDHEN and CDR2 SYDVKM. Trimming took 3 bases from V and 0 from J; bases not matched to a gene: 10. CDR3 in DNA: TGTGCCAGCAGTTTCTCGCTCGGGAGGGCCGTCTCCTACAATGAGCAGTTCTTC. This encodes CASSFSLGRAVSYNEQFF.

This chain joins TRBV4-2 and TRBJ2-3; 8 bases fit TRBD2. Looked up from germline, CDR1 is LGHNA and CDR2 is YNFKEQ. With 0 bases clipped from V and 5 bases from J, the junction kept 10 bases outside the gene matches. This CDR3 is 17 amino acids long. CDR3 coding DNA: TGTGCCAGCAGCCAAGATCTAGTGCGGGGGGTCCGAGATACGCAGTATTTT. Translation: CASSQDLVRGVRDTQYF.

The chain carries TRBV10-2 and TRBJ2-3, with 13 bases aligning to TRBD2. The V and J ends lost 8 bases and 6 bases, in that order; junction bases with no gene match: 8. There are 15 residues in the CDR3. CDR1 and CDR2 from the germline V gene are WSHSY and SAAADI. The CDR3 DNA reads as TGCGCCAGCGCGACTACTAGCGGGAGGGCTGATACGCAGTATTTT. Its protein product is CASATTSGRADTQYF.

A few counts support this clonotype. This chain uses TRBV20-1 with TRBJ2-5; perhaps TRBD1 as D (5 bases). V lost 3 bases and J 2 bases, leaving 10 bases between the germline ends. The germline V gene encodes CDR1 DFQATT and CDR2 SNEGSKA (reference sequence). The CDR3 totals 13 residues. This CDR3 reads CSARLYRQETQYF. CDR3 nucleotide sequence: TGCAGTGCTAGGCTGTACAGGCAAGAGACCCAGTACTTC.

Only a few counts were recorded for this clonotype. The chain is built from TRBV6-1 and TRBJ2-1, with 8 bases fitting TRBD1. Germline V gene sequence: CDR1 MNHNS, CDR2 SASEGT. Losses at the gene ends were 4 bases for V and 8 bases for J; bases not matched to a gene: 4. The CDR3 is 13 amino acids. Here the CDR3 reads CASSGQGRHEQFF. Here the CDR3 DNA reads TGTGCCAGCAGTGGACAGGGGCGGCATGAGCAGTTCTTC.

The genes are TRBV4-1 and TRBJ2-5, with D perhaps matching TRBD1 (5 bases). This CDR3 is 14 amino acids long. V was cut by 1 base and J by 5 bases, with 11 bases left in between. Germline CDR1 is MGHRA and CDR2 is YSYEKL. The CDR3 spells CASSQGTPAETQYF. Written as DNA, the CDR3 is TGCGCCAGCAGCCAAGGGACACCGGCTGAGACCCAGTACTTC.

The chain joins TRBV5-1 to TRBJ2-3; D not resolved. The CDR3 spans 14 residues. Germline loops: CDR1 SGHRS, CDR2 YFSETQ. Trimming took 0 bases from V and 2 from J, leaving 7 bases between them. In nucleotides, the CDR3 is TGCGCCAGCAGCTTGGCAGAGATCACAGATACGCAGTATTTT. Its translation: CASSLAEITDTQYF.

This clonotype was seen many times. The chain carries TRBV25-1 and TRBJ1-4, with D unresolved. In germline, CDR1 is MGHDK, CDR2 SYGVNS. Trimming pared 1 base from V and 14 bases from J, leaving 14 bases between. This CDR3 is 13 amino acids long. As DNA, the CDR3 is TGTGCCAGCAGTGAATCTAGCAGTGGAGCGCTGTTTTTT. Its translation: CASSESSSGALFF. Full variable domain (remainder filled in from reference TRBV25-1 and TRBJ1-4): EADIYQTPRYLVIGTGKKITLECSQTMGHDKMYWYQQDPGMELHLIHYSYGVNSTEKGDLSSESTVSRIRTEHFPLTLESARPSHTSQYLCASSESSSGALFFGSGTQLSVL.

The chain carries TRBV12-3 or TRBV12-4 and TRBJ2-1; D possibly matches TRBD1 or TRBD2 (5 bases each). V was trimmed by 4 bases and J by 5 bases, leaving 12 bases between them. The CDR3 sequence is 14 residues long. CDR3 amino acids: CASSWAGRDNEQFF. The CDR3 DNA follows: TGTGCCAGCAGTTGGGCAGGGCGGGACAATGAGCAGTTCTTC.

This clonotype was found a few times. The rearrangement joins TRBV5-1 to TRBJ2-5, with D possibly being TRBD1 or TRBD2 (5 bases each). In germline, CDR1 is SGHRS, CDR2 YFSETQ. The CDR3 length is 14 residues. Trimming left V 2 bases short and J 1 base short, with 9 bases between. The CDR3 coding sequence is TGCGCCAGCAGCTTCCCGGGGACCCAAGAGACCCAGTACTTC. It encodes CASSFPGTQETQYF.

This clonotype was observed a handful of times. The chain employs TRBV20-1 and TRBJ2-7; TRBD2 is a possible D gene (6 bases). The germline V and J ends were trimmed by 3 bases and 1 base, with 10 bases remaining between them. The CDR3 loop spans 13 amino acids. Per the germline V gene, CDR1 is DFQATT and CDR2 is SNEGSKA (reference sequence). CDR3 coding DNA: TGCAGTGCTAGGGAGGGGATGTCCTACGAGCAGTACTTC. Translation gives CSAREGMSYEQYF.

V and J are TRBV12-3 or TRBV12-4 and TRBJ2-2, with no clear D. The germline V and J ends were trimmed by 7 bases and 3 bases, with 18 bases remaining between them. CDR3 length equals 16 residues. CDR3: CASTHAPGRDTGELFF. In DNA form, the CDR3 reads TGTGCCAGCACCCATGCCCCAGGAAGGGACACCGGGGAGCTGTTTTTT.

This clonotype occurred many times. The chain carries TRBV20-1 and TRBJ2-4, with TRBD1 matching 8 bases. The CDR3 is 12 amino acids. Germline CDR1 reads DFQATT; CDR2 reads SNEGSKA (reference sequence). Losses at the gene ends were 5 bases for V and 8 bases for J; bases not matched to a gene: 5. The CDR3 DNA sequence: TGCAGTGCTCCCGACAGGGGACACATTCAGTACTTC. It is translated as CSAPDRGHIQYF.

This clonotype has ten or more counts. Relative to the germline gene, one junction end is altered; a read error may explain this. CDR3 amino acids: CASSLTDTQYF. CDR3 sequence (DNA): TGTGCCAGCAGCTTAACAGATACGCAGTATTTT. V gene TRBV5-1 combines with J gene TRBJ2-3; D is unclear. The CDR3 runs to 11 residues. Per the germline V gene, CDR1 is SGHRS and CDR2 is YFSETQ. Using reference TRBV5-1 and TRBJ2-3 for the parts outside the CDR3, the full variable domain is KAGVTQTPRYLIKTRGQQVTLSCSPISGHRSVSWYQQTPGQGLQFLFEYFSETQRNKGNFPGRFSGRQFSNSRSEMNVSTLELGDSALYLCASSLTDTQYFGPGTRLTVL.

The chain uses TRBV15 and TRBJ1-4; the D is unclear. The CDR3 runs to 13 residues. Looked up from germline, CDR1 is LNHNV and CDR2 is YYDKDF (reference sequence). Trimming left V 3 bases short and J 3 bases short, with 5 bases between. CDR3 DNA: TGTGCCACCAGCAGGGCAGCTAATGAAAAACTGTTTTTT. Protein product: CATSRAANEKLFF.

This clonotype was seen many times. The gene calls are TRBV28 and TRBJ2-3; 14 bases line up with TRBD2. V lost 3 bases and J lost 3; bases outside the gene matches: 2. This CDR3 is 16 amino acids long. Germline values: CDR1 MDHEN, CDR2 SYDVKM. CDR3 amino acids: CASSLTSGGVTDTQYF. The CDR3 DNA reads TGTGCCAGCAGTTTGACTAGCGGGGGGGTAACAGATACGCAGTATTTT. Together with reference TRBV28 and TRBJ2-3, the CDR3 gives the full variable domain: DVKVTQSSRYLVKRTGEKVFLECVQDMDHENMFWYRQDPGLGLRLIYFSYDVKMKEKGDIPEGYSVSREKKERFSLILESASTNQTSMYLCASSLTSGGVTDTQYFGPGTRLTVL.

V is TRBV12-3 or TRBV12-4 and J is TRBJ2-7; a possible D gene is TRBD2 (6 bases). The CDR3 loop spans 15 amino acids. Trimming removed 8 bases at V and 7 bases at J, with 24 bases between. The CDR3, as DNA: TGTGCCAGCGCCTCGTATAGGGACTCGGAGCGAGAGCAGTACTTC. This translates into CASASYRDSEREQYF.

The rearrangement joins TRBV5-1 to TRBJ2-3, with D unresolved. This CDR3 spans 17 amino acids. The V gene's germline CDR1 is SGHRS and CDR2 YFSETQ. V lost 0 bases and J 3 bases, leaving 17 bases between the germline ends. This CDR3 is CASSLVRTTIATDTQYF. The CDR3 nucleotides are TGCGCCAGCAGCTTGGTCCGGACGACGATCGCGACAGATACGCAGTATTTT.

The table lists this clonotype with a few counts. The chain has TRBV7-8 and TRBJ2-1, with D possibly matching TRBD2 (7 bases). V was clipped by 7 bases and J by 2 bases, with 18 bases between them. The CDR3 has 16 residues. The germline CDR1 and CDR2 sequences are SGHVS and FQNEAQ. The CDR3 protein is CASTKGGAVTYNEQFF. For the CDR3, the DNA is TGTGCCAGCACCAAAGGGGGGGCGGTTACCTACAATGAGCAGTTCTTC.

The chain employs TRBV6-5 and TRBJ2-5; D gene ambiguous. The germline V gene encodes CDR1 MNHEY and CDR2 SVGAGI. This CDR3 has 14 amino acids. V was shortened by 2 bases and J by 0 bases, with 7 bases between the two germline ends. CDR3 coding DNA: TGTGCCAGCAGTTACGACTGGTACCAAGAGACCCAGTACTTC. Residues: CASSYDWYQETQYF.

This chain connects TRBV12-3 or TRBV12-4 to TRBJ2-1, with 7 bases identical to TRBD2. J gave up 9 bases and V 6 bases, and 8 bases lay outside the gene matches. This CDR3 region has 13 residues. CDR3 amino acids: CASRGLSGGEQFF. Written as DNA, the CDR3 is TGTGCCAGCAGGGGACTATCGGGGGGTGAGCAGTTCTTC.